This TCR beta chain is from a study of blood T cell repertoires in COVID-19. Study details: There were acute and convalescent COVID-19 samples, and they came from the United States, Italy and Spain.

Germline loops: CDR1 LGHNA, CDR2 YNFKEQ. This CDR3 has 18 residues. With V trimmed by 0 bases and J by 2 bases, 7 bases remained unmatched. In the source study's methods: Estimates of nucleated cell counts were drawn from the amplification of reference gene primers. The repertoire was sequenced with immunoSEQ multiplex PCR; TCRdb's copy has only in-frame clones and lacks some. Clone size and V and J calls were adopted from that table, with D and trimming inferred from the DNA. Of about 240,000 clones detected, 70% to 90% appear once; the ten largest clones hold 6.2%. The source is a man in his sixties with acute or convalescent COVID-19. The sequenced material came from peripheral blood. This chain joins TRBV4-2 and TRBJ2-5; 12 bases map to TRBD2. The CDR3 sequence: CASSQELAGGRNQETQYF. The CDR3 bases are TGTGCCAGCAGCCAAGAGCTAGCGGGAGGGCGAAATCAAGAGACCCAGTACTTC.